The 5 T cell receptor beta chains below come from one sample, sequenced in a study of blood T cell repertoires in COVID-19. Sequencing was performed with immunoSEQ multiplex PCR; in TCRdb, only in-frame clones are kept and a portion is missing. In the table there are 200,000 to 250,000 clones, 70% to 90% of which are singletons. Sequencing used peripheral blood. Receptors were obtained from an elderly man with acute or convalescent COVID-19.

V gene TRBV27 combines with J gene TRBJ2-7, with 7 bases matching TRBD1. With 10 bases clipped from V and 0 bases from J, the junction kept 30 bases outside the gene matches. There are 21 residues in the CDR3. Germline values: CDR1 MNHEY, CDR2 SMNVEV (reference sequence). The CDR3: CATNRPRQGTLLLPTSYEQYF. Written as DNA, the CDR3 is TGTGCCACCAATAGACCGAGACAGGGAACCCTCCTACTACCGACCTCCTACGAGCAGTACTTC.

The rearrangement links TRBV4-1 to TRBJ2-2; no reliable D call. V shed 4 bases and J shed 9 bases, with 9 bases lying between them. Germline-derived CDR1 and CDR2 are MGHRA and YSYEKL. This CDR3 is 12 amino acids long. Here the CDR3 DNA reads TGCGCCAGCAGCCCCTCCGAGCGGGAGCTGTTTTTT. Translation gives CASSPSERELFF.

The chain combines TRBV7-3 with TRBJ2-1, with D possibly TRBD2 on 6 matching bases. Germline CDR1 reads SGHTA; CDR2 reads FQGTGA. Trimming took off 1 base at V and 7 bases at J, with 14 bases between the two ends. The CDR3 is 15 amino acids. This CDR3 is CASSLRREPKNEQFF. In DNA form, the CDR3 reads TGTGCCAGCAGCTTAAGGCGGGAACCGAAAAATGAGCAGTTCTTC.

The rearrangement joins TRBV14 to TRBJ1-5, with 7 bases that match TRBD1. CDR3 size: 13 residues. V was clipped by 5 bases and J by 4 bases; unmatched bases: 2. Germline assignment: CDR1 SGHDN and CDR2 FVKESK. CDR3 residues: CASSTTGNQPQHF. DNA for the CDR3: TGTGCCAGCAGCACGACAGGGAATCAGCCCCAGCATTTT.

CDR3 in DNA: TGTGCCAGCAGTGAGGCCAGGGAACGCCAGCCCCAGCATTTT. This translates into CASSEARERQPQHF. V and J are TRBV2 and TRBJ1-5; weak D call: TRBD1 (5 bases). There are 14 residues in the CDR3. Germline CDR1 reads SNHLY; CDR2 reads FYNNEI. Trimming removed 3 bases at V and 7 bases at J, with 13 bases between.